The T cell receptor beta chain described here comes from a study of vaccination and CD4 T cells after COVID-19. CD4+ T cells that had been cultured provided DNA sequenced with the Oncomine TCR Beta short-read assay. TCRdb ran MiXCR on the PCR reads and lists one entry per CDR3 protein. The sample includes about 11,000 distinct CDR3 sequences, approximately 41% seen only once; the top ten take around 23%. A word on this clonotype: Its target is unknown.

The V segment lost 5 bases and the J segment 4 bases; nucleotides outside the gene matches: 8. The CDR3 runs to 15 residues. Treatment meaning: 10-day PBMC culture with coronavirus spike peptide pools or control peptides (ViraFEST assay). Culture conditions combined some 1.9 million PBMCs per well with 8.5 to 10 IU/ml IL-2 and about 9.8 ug/ml peptide pools. The chain uses TRBV12-3 or TRBV12-4 and TRBJ1-5, with TRBD1 matching over 7 bases. The sequenced sample consisted of CD4+ T cells from blood, cultured in vitro. The sequence was obtained from a human donor who had recovered from COVID-19. As DNA, the CDR3 is TGTGCCAGCAGTGCAGACGGGACAGCTAATCAGCCCCAGCATTTT. This gives the protein CASSADGTANQPQHF.